The present T cell receptor (beta chain) was sequenced within a study of OX40 agonist ivuxolimab in advanced cancers. Study findings and constraints: With doses of 0.1 to 3.0 mg/kg, CD4+ and CD8+ blood T cells had undergone clonal expansion by week 6.

Concerning this clone itself: Its specificity is unknown.

Using immunoSEQ multiplex PCR, the repertoire was profiled, and TCRdb retains in-frame clones only, with some absent. The table lists around 90,000 clones, 85% to 90% of them singletons. The V gene's germline CDR1 is KGHSH and CDR2 LQKENI. The CDR3 contains 15 residues. J was trimmed by 8 bases and V by 0 bases; bases with no gene match: 9. The source is an adult with an advanced solid tumor such as melanoma, head and neck, liver or kidney cancer. The rearrangement joins TRBV18 to TRBJ1-1; 7 bases agree with TRBD1. Sequences were derived from CD4+ or CD8+ T cells sorted from blood, sampled in a trial of the OX40 agonist ivuxolimab. CDR3 coding DNA: TGTGCCAGCTCACCACCGGCCACTCAGGGGGGGGAAGCTTTCTTT. Protein product: CASSPPATQGGEAFF. The full variable domain, completed using reference TRBV18 and TRBJ1-1, is NAGVMQNPRHLVRRRGQEARLRCSPMKGHSHVYWYRQLPEEGLKFMVYLQKENIIDESGMPKERFSAEFPKEGPSILRIQQVVRGDSAAYFCASSPPATQGGEAFFGQGTRLTVV.